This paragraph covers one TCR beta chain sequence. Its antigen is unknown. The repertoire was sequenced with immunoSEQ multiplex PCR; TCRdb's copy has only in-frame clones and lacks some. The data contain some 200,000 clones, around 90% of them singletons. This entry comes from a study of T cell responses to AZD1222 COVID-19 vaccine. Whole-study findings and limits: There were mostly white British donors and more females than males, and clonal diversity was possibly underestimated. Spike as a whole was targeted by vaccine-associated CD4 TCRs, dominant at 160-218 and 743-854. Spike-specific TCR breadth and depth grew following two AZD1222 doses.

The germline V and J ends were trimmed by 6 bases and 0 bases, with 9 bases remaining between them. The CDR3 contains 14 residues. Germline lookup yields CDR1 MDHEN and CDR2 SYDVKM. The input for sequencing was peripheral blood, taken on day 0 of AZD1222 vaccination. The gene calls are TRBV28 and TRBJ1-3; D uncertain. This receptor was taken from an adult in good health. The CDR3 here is CASRVESSGNTIYF. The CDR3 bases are TGTGCCAGCAGGGTAGAGTCCTCTGGAAACACCATATATTTT.